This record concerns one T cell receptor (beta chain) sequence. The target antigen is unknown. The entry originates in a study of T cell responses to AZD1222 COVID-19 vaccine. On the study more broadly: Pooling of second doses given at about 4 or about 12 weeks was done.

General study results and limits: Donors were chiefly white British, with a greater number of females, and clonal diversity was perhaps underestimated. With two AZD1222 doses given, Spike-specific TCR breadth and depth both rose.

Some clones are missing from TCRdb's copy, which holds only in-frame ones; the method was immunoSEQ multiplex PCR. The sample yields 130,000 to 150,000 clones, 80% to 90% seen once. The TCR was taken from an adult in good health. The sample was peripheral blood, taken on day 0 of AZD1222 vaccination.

The CDR3, as DNA: TGTGCCAGCTCACCACGCTGGGAAGACACTGAAGCTTTCTTT. Protein product: CASSPRWEDTEAFF. The chain joins TRBV18 to TRBJ1-1; the D is unclear. Germline V lookup: CDR1 KGHSH, CDR2 LQKENI. The CDR3 covers 14 residues. V was cut by 1 base and J by 3 bases, with 9 bases left in between.